This entry describes one TCR beta chain. The germline V gene has CDR1 SEHNR and CDR2 FQNEAQ (reference sequence). The J segment lost 5 bases and the V segment lost 5 bases, leaving 10 bases of the junction unmatched. The CDR3 runs 15 residues. This sample is part of a study of cytomegalovirus exposure and HLA in healthy donors. The study ran its PCR with 60 Vbeta and 13 Jbeta primers. This table comes from immunoSEQ multiplex PCR, and its TCRdb copy is limited to in-frame clones, with some not included. The repertoire holds 55,000 to 80,000 clones, with 85% to 90% as singletons. The sample comprised PBMCs. The chain combines TRBV7-9 with TRBJ2-7; 9 nucleotides align to TRBD2. This TCR came from a female donor in good health and CMV-seronegative. As DNA, the CDR3 is TGTGCCAGCAGCCCACGGCGGGAGGGACTGGACGAGCAGTACTTC. Translated: CASSPRREGLDEQYF.